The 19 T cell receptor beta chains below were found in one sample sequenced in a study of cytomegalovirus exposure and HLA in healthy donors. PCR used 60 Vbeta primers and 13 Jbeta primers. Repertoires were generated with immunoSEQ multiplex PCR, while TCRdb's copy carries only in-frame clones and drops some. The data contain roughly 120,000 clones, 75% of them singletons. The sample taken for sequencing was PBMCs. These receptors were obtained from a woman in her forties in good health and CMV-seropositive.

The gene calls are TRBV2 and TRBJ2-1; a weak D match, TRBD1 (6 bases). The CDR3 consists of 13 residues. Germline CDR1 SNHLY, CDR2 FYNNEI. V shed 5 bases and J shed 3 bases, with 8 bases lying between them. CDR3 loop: CASSRTVYNEQFF. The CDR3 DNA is TGTGCCAGCAGTCGGACAGTCTACAATGAGCAGTTCTTC.

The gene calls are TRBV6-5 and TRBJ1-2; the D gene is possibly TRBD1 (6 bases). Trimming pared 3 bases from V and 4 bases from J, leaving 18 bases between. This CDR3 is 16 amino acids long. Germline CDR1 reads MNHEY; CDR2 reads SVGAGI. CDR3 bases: TGTGCCAGCAGTTATTCGGGGGGGGCTGGAATCTATGGCTACACCTTC. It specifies CASSYSGGAGIYGYTF.

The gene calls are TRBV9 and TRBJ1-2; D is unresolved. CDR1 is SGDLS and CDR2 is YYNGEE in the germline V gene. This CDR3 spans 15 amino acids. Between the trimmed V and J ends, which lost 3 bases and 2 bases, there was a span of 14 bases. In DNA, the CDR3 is TGTGCCAGCAGCGAAGCCCCTGCCGGGAACTATGGCTACACCTTC. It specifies CASSEAPAGNYGYTF.

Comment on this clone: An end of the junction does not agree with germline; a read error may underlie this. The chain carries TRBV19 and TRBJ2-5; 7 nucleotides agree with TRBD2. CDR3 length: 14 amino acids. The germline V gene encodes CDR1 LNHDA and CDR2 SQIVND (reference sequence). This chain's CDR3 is CASSIGLGGETQYF. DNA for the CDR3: TGTGCCAGTAGCATAGGACTAGGTGGAGAGACCCAGTACTTC. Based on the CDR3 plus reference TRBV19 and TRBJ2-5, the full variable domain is DGGITQSPKYLFRKEGQNVTLSCEQNLNHDAMYWYRQDPGQGLRLIYYSQIVNDFQKGDIAEGYSVSREKKESFPLTVTSAQKNPTAFYLCASSIGLGGETQYFGPGTRLLVL.

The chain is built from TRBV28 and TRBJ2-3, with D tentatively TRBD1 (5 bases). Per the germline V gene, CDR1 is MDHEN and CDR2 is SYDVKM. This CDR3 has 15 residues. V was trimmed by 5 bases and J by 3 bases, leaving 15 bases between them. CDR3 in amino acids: CASSPDKLGTDTQYF. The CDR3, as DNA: TGTGCCAGCAGTCCGGACAAGCTTGGGACAGATACGCAGTATTTT. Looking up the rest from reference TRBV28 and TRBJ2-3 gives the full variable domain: DVKVTQSSRYLVKRTGEKVFLECVQDMDHENMFWYRQDPGLGLRLIYFSYDVKMKEKGDIPEGYSVSREKKERFSLILESASTNQTSMYLCASSPDKLGTDTQYFGPGTRLTVL.

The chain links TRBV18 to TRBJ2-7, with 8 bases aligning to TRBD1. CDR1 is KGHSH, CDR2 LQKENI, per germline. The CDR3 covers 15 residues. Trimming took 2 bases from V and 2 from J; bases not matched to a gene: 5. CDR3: CASSPTETGAYEQYF. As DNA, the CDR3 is TGTGCCAGCTCACCAACAGAGACAGGGGCCTACGAGCAGTACTTC.

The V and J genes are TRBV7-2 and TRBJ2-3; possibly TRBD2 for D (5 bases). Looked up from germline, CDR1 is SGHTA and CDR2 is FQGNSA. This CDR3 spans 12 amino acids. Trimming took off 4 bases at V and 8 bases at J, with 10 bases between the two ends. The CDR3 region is CASSSRRSTQYF. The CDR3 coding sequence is TGTGCCAGCAGCTCGCGGAGGAGTACGCAGTATTTT. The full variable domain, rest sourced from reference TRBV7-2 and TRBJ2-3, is GAGVSQSPSNKVTEKGKDVELRCDPISGHTALYWYRQSLGQGLEFLIYFQGNSAPDKSGLPSDRFSAERTGGSVSTLTIQRTQQEDSAVYLCASSSRRSTQYFGPGTRLTVL.

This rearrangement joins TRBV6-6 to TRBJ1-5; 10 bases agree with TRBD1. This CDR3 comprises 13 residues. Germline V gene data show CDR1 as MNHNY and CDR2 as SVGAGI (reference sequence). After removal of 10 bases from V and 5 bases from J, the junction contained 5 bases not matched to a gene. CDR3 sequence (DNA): TGTGCCATCAAAGGGACAGGGGATCAGCCCCAGCATTTT. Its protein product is CAIKGTGDQPQHF.

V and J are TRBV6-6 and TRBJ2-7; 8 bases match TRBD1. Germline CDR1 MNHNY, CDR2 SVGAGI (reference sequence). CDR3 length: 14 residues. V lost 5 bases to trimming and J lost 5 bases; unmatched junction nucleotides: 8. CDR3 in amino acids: CASSDHSGGDEQYF. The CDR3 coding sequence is TGTGCCAGCAGTGATCACTCAGGGGGCGACGAGCAGTACTTC.

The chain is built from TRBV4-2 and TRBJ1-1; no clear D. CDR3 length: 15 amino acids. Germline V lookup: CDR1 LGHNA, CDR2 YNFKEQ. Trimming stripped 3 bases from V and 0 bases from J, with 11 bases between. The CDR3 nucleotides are TGTGCCAGCAGCCACGCAGTCTCGATGAACACTGAAGCTTTCTTT. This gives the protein CASSHAVSMNTEAFF.

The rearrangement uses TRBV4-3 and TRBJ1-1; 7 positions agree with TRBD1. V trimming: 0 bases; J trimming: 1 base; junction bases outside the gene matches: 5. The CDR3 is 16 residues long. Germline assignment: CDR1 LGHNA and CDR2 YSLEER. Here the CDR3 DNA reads TGCGCCAGCAGCCAAGAACCGGGACAGACGAACACTGAAGCTTTCTTT. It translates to CASSQEPGQTNTEAFF.

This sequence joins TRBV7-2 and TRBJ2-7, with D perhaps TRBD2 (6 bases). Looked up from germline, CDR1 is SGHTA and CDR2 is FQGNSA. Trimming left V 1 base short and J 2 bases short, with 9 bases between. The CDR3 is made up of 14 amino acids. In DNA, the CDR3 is TGTGCCAGCAGCTTAGTTAGCGGACCCTACGAGCAGTACTTC. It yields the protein CASSLVSGPYEQYF.

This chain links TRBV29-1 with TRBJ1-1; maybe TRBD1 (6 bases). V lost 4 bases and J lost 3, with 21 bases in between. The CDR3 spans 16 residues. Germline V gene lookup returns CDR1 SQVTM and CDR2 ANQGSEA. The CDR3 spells CSVGGEGGTGYTEAFF. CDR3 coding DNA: TGCAGCGTTGGAGGGGAGGGGGGCACGGGATACACTGAAGCTTTCTTT. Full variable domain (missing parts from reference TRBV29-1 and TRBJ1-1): SAVISQKPSRDICQRGTSLTIQCQVDSQVTMMFWYRQQPGQSLTLIATANQGSEATYESGFVIDKFPISRPNLTFSTLTVSNMSPEDSSIYLCSVGGEGGTGYTEAFFGQGTRLTVV.

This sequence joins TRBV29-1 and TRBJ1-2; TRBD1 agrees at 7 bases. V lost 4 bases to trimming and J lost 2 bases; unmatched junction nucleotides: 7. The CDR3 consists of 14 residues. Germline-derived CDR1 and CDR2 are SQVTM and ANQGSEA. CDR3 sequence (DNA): TGCAGCGTTGTGCCGGGACAGATAAACTATGGCTACACCTTC. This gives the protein CSVVPGQINYGYTF.

As DNA, the CDR3 is TGCGCCAGCAGCTTGGTTCCGGGACAGGTAGCCTACGAGCAGTACTTC. Amino acids: CASSLVPGQVAYEQYF. V and J are TRBV5-1 and TRBJ2-7; 8 bases fit TRBD1. Germline CDR1 SGHRS, CDR2 YFSETQ. This CDR3 has 16 amino acids. J was trimmed by 2 bases and V by 0 bases; bases with no gene match: 7.

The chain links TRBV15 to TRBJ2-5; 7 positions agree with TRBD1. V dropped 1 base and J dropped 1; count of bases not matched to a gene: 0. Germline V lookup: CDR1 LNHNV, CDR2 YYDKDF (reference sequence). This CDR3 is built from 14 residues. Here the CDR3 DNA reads TGTGCCACCAGCAGAGGGGACAGCCAAGAGACCCAGTACTTC. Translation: CATSRGDSQETQYF.

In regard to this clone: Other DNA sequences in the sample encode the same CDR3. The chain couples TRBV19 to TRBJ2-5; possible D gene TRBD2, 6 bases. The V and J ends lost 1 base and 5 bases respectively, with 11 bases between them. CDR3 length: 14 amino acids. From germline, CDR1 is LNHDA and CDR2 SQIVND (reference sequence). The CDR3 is CASSIVPGRETQYF. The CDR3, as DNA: TGTGCCAGTAGTATAGTTCCAGGGAGGGAGACCCAGTACTTC.

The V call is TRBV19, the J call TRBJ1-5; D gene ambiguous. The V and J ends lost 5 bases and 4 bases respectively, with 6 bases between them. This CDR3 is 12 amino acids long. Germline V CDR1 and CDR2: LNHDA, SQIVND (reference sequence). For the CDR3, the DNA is TGTGCCAGTAGTCCCTTAAATCAGCCCCAGCATTTT. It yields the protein CASSPLNQPQHF. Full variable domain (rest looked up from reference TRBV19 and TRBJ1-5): DGGITQSPKYLFRKEGQNVTLSCEQNLNHDAMYWYRQDPGQGLRLIYYSQIVNDFQKGDIAEGYSVSREKKESFPLTVTSAQKNPTAFYLCASSPLNQPQHFGDGTRLSIL.

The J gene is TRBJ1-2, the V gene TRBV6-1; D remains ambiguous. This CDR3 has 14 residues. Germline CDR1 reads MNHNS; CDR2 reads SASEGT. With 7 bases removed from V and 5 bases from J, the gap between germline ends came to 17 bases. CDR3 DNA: TGTGCCAGCACCCCTGCGGAGGGAGGGTATGGCTACACCTTC. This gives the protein CASTPAEGGYGYTF.